One and the same sample provided the 12 T cell receptor beta chains below, sequenced in a study of cytomegalovirus exposure and HLA in healthy donors. The table came from immunoSEQ multiplex PCR; TCRdb's copy has only in-frame clones and leaves some out. Seen here are some 150,000 clones, around 90% observed once, and the top ten hold about 4.9%. Sequenced material: PBMCs. These TCRs come from a man aged 18 to 30 in good health and CMV-seropositive.

The chain has TRBV19 and TRBJ2-6; D ambiguous. The CDR3 sequence is 15 residues long. CDR1 and CDR2 from the germline V gene are LNHDA and SQIVND (reference sequence). The ends were cut back, 5 bases at V and 5 bases at J, with 13 bases in the middle. CDR3 residues: CASSDKQSRANVLTF. CDR3 coding DNA: TGTGCCAGTAGTGACAAACAAAGTCGGGCCAACGTCCTGACTTTC.

J is TRBJ1-1 and V is TRBV6-5, with D possibly matching TRBD1 (6 bases). The CDR3 spans 15 residues. V shed 1 base and J shed 6 bases, with 15 bases lying between them. Germline lookup yields CDR1 MNHEY and CDR2 SVGAGI. The DNA of the CDR3 is TGTGCCAGCAGTTACTTCGGGGGGCGCTTCTCTGAAGCTTTCTTT. It is translated as CASSYFGGRFSEAFF.

Written as DNA, the CDR3 is TGTGCCAGTAAGAGGGGGCCCGGCACCGGGGAGCTGTTTTTT. Protein: CASKRGPGTGELFF. J is TRBJ2-2 and V is TRBV19; 7 bases line up with TRBD1. CDR3 length: 14 residues. Unmatched junction bases numbered 6, after V lost 7 bases and J lost 4 bases. Germline-derived CDR1 and CDR2 are LNHDA and SQIVND (reference sequence).

V is TRBV6-1 and J is TRBJ2-5, with D possibly TRBD2 on 7 matching bases. Germline V gives CDR1 MNHNS, CDR2 SASEGT. V lost 6 bases to trimming and J lost 5 bases, with 19 bases between them. The CDR3 length is 15 residues. This chain's CDR3 is CASRDSGKGSETQYF. CDR3 coding DNA: TGTGCCAGCAGGGACAGCGGGAAGGGCTCCGAGACCCAGTACTTC.

The chain couples TRBV25-1 to TRBJ2-7; possibly TRBD1 for D (6 bases). The CDR3 extends over 14 amino acids. Germline V gives CDR1 MGHDK, CDR2 SYGVNS. Trimming stripped 6 bases from V and 1 base from J, with 13 bases between. The CDR3, as DNA: TGTGCCAGCAGGTCAGGGGCCACATCCTACGAGCAGTACTTC. It specifies CASRSGATSYEQYF.

The chain uses TRBV6-1 and TRBJ1-5; D ambiguous. V dropped 1 base and J dropped 5 bases, with 9 bases sitting between them. Germline values: CDR1 MNHNS, CDR2 SASEGT. There are 14 residues in the CDR3. CDR3 loop: CASSEGGGHQPQHF. The CDR3 DNA follows: TGTGCCAGCAGTGAAGGAGGAGGACATCAGCCCCAGCATTTT.

The chain couples TRBV27 to TRBJ2-2, with D possibly matching TRBD1 (6 bases). Germline CDR1 reads MNHEY; CDR2 reads SMNVEV (reference sequence). The CDR3 runs to 15 residues. V was trimmed by 0 bases and J by 5 bases, leaving 10 bases between them. CDR3 loop: CASSLSQGSTGELFF. The CDR3 DNA reads as TGTGCCAGCAGTTTATCACAGGGTAGTACCGGGGAGCTGTTTTTT.

The table lists this clone with a count of one. The chain recombines TRBV30 with TRBJ2-1; D unresolved. CDR3 length equals 14 residues. The V gene's germline CDR1 is GTSNPN and CDR2 SVGIG (reference sequence). V lost 1 base to trimming and J lost 0 bases, with 7 bases between them. The CDR3 spells CAWSGGISYNEQFF. The CDR3, as DNA: TGTGCCTGGAGTGGAGGTATCTCCTACAATGAGCAGTTCTTC.

The chain employs TRBV13 and TRBJ2-5; 7 positions agree with TRBD1. From germline, CDR1 is PRHDT and CDR2 FYEKMQ (reference sequence). J was trimmed by 3 bases and V by 6 bases; bases with no gene match: 13. This CDR3 contains 16 residues. CDR3: CASSLSTGIAKETQYF. For the CDR3, the DNA is TGTGCCAGCAGTTTATCGACAGGGATTGCAAAAGAGACCCAGTACTTC.

The chain carries TRBV29-1 and TRBJ1-2; D is unresolved. CDR3 length: 13 residues. The germline V gene encodes CDR1 SQVTM and CDR2 ANQGSEA. With 4 bases removed from V and 1 base from J, the gap between germline ends came to 10 bases. The CDR3 DNA sequence: TGCAGCGTTGCTGGCACCTTTAACTATGGCTACACCTTC. Encoded protein: CSVAGTFNYGYTF. Variable domain in full (rest from reference TRBV29-1 and TRBJ1-2): SAVISQKPSRDICQRGTSLTIQCQVDSQVTMMFWYRQQPGQSLTLIATANQGSEATYESGFVIDKFPISRPNLTFSTLTVSNMSPEDSSIYLCSVAGTFNYGYTFGSGTRLTVV.

In its sample, this clone was seen once. The rearrangement uses TRBV10-3 and TRBJ2-3, with D possibly being TRBD1 (6 bases). V gave up 0 bases and J gave up 10 bases, with 14 bases separating them. Germline loops: CDR1 ENHRY, CDR2 SYGVKD. The length of the CDR3 is 14 residues. CDR3 loop: CAISESTGSGAQYF. CDR3 bases: TGTGCCATCAGTGAGTCTACAGGGAGTGGTGCGCAGTATTTT.

This clone has only a few counts. The chain carries TRBV6-6 and TRBJ1-1; no definite D call. Germline assignment: CDR1 MNHNY and CDR2 SVGAGI (reference sequence). The CDR3 consists of 13 residues. Trimming shortened V by 7 bases and J by 5 bases, and 14 bases separated the two germline ends. The CDR3 reads CASTREGRTEAFF. DNA for the CDR3: TGTGCCAGCACCCGAGAGGGCCGGACTGAAGCTTTCTTT.